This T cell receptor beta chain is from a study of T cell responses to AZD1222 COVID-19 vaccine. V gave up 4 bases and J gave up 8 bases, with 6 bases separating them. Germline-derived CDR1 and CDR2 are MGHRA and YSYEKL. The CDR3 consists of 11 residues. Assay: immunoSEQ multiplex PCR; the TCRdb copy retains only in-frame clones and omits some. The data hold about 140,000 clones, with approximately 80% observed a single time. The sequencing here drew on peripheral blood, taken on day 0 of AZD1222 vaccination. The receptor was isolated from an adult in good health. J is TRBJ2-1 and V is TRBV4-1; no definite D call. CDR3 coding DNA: TGCGCCAGCAGCCGGGCGGATGAGCAGTTCTTC. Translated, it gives CASSRADEQFF.